The 28 T cell receptor beta chains given below trace back to one sample, sequenced in a study of CD8+CD57+ T cells in acquired aplastic anemia. All patients picked for sequencing had shown, by flow cytometry, an expansion of CD8+CD57+ cells. Researchers used genomic DNA as the template to profile TCR beta VDJ and CDR3. TCRdb reprocessed the reads with MiXCR, giving one entry per CDR3 protein. Of some 140,000 distinct CDR3 sequences listed, roughly 54% are singletons. The specimen was sorted CD4+, CD8+, or CD8+CD57+ T cells (not recorded which) from PBMCs. These receptors originate from a human donor with aplastic anemia.

This clonotype was detected ten times or more. The chain joins TRBV5-6 to TRBJ2-7, with 7 bases fitting TRBD1. CDR1 is SGHDT, CDR2 YYEEEE, per germline. This CDR3 comprises 12 residues. The junction had 2 bases not matched to a gene; V was cut back by 3 bases and J by 5 bases. The CDR3 nucleotides are TGTGCCAGCAGCTCGGGGACAGACGAGCAGTACTTC. Its translation is CASSSGTDEQYF. The variable domain in full, with the rest retrieved from reference TRBV5-6 and TRBJ2-7, is DAGVTQSPTHLIKTRGQQVTLRCSPKSGHDTVSWYQQALGQGPQFIFQYYEEEERQRGNFPDRFSGHQFPNYSSELNVNALLLGDSALYLCASSSGTDEQYFGPGTRLTVT.

The chain couples TRBV29-1 to TRBJ1-1; no reliable D call. Between the trimmed V and J ends, which lost 3 bases and 1 base, there was a span of 12 bases. CDR1 is SQVTM, CDR2 ANQGSEA, per germline. This CDR3 has 14 amino acids. The CDR3 loop is CSVDKTAQNTEAFF. For the CDR3, the DNA is TGCAGCGTTGACAAAACAGCGCAGAACACTGAAGCTTTCTTT.

This chain joins TRBV10-1 and TRBJ1-1; D is undetermined. The germline V gene encodes CDR1 WNHNN and CDR2 SYGVQD (reference sequence). The V and J ends lost 2 bases and 1 base respectively, with 11 bases between them. The CDR3 sequence is 15 residues long. The CDR3 is CASSERQSPNTEAFF. In nucleotides, the CDR3 is TGCGCCAGCAGTGAGCGGCAGTCACCGAACACTGAAGCTTTCTTT.

To note about this clonotype: This sequence may be a read error, since a much larger clone differs from it by one base. Given the absence of the conserved phenylalanine or tryptophan at the CDR3 end, a read error is likely. The chain combines TRBV11-2 with TRBJ2-7; the match to TRBD2 covers 13 bases. J was trimmed by 3 bases and V by 2 bases; bases with no gene match: 4. Germline values: CDR1 SGHAT, CDR2 FQNNGV. This CDR3 contains 16 residues. CDR3 region: CASSLLGTSGIYEQYL. The CDR3 nucleotides are TGTGCCAGCAGCTTACTCGGGACTAGCGGGATCTACGAGCAGTACCTC.

The chain is built from TRBV4-1 and TRBJ2-1; D uncertain. V lost 0 bases, J lost 5 bases, and 5 bases lay in between. The germline V gene encodes CDR1 MGHRA and CDR2 YSYEKL. CDR3 length: 13 residues. The CDR3 region is CASSQEHHNEQFF. In DNA, the CDR3 is TGCGCCAGCAGCCAAGAGCATCACAATGAGCAGTTCTTC.

In this sample, this clonotype turned up many times. V and J are TRBV15 and TRBJ2-5; TRBD1 aligns across 11 bases. Germline assignment: CDR1 LNHNV and CDR2 YYDKDF (reference sequence). The CDR3 runs to 18 residues. With 0 bases clipped from V and 2 bases from J, the junction kept 8 bases outside the gene matches. The CDR3 sequence is CATSRDGGGQGEQETQYF. Here the CDR3 DNA reads TGTGCCACCAGCAGAGATGGAGGGGGACAGGGGGAGCAAGAGACCCAGTACTTC.

This clonotype was seen at least ten times. The rearrangement links TRBV27 to TRBJ2-7; TRBD1 is a possible D gene (5 bases). Germline CDR1 and CDR2: MNHEY and SMNVEV (reference sequence). CDR3 length: 12 residues. V gave up 5 bases and J gave up 5 bases, with 10 bases separating them. The DNA for the CDR3 is TGTGCCAGCAGTGACGCAGGGCACGAGCAGTACTTC. Translation: CASSDAGHEQYF.

This clonotype was seen repeatedly, ten times or more. The rearrangement joins TRBV15 to TRBJ1-1; 7 bases align to TRBD1. Trimming took 1 base from V and 6 from J; bases not matched to a gene: 5. The CDR3 is made up of 14 amino acids. Germline V gene lookup returns CDR1 LNHNV and CDR2 YYDKDF (reference sequence). CDR3 protein: CATSRATGDPEAFF. In DNA, the CDR3 is TGTGCCACCAGCAGAGCAACAGGGGACCCTGAAGCTTTCTTT. Full variable domain (rest looked up from reference TRBV15 and TRBJ1-1): DAMVIQNPRYQVTQFGKPVTLSCSQTLNHNVMYWYQQKSSQAPKLLFHYYDKDFNNEADTPDNFQSRRPNTSFCFLDIRSPGLGDTAMYLCATSRATGDPEAFFGQGTRLTVV.

The chain carries TRBV7-6 and TRBJ1-4; no firm D call. Per the germline V gene, CDR1 is SGHVS and CDR2 is FNYEAQ. Trimming stripped 1 base from V and 7 bases from J, with 4 bases between. The CDR3 extends over 12 amino acids. The CDR3 DNA sequence: TGTGCCAGCAGCTTAGGGAGTGAAAAACTGTTTTTT. Its translation is CASSLGSEKLFF.

The CDR3 sequence is CSAAGTAVYNSPLHF. The CDR3 nucleotides read TGCAGTGCCGCCGGGACAGCCGTCTATAATTCACCCCTCCACTTT. The V gene is TRBV20-1, the J gene TRBJ1-6; 7 nucleotides match TRBD1. CDR1 is DFQATT and CDR2 is SNEGSKA in the germline V gene (reference sequence). The CDR3 consists of 15 residues. With V trimmed by 6 bases and J by 3 bases, 8 bases remained unmatched.

This clonotype was recorded many times. The chain combines TRBV11-2 with TRBJ2-7; 12 nucleotides align to TRBD2. This CDR3 has 16 residues. Germline V gene lookup returns CDR1 SGHAT and CDR2 FQNNGV. J gave up 3 bases and V 1 base, and 4 bases lay outside the gene matches. The CDR3 bases are TGTGCCAGCAGCTTAGGACTAGCGGGAGACTTCTACGAGCAGTACTTC. Its protein product is CASSLGLAGDFYEQYF.

This clonotype was seen just once. The chain employs TRBV7-3 and TRBJ2-5; D uncertain. Germline V gene data show CDR1 as SGHTA and CDR2 as FQGTGA. The CDR3 contains 11 residues. The V end lost 5 bases, the J end lost 8 bases, and 9 bases lay between the germline ends. The CDR3 spells CASSLTRTQYF. In DNA, the CDR3 is TGTGCCAGCAGCCTGACACGAACCCAGTACTTC.

This clonotype has a handful of counts. This may come from a read error, since a much larger clone is one base off. This chain connects TRBV7-9 to TRBJ2-1; D might be TRBD2 (5 bases). This CDR3 spans 11 amino acids. V shed 6 bases and J shed 9 bases, with 9 bases lying between them. The V gene's germline CDR1 is SEHNR and CDR2 FQNEAQ (reference sequence). CDR3 bases: TGTGCCAGCAGTGGAGGAAGTGAGCAGTTCTTC. It codes for CASSGGSEQFF.

V usage is TRBV20-1 and J usage is TRBJ1-6; a weak D match, TRBD1 (5 bases). The CDR3 extends over 14 amino acids. V lost 1 base to trimming and J lost 10 bases, with 14 bases between them. The germline gives CDR1 DFQATT, CDR2 SNEGSKA (reference sequence). The DNA for the CDR3 is TGCAGTGCTAGAGTGACAGCCGGGGAATCACCCCTCCACTTT. Its translation: CSARVTAGESPLHF.

V is TRBV7-9 and J is TRBJ2-5, with a tentative D call TRBD2 (7 bases). CDR1 SEHNR and CDR2 FQNEAQ come from the germline V gene (reference sequence). This CDR3 is 15 amino acids long. Trimming took 4 bases from V and 2 from J, leaving 14 bases between them. The CDR3 loop is CASSYSGGHQETQYF. DNA of the CDR3: TGTGCCAGCAGCTATTCGGGGGGCCATCAAGAGACCCAGTACTTC.

The table lists this clonotype with many counts. The chain employs TRBV5-1 and TRBJ2-7, with D maybe TRBD2 (7 bases). Trimming pared 1 base from V and 9 bases from J, leaving 29 bases between. The CDR3 has 18 amino acids. Per the germline V gene, CDR1 is SGHRS and CDR2 is YFSETQ. The CDR3 sequence is CASSLMRRGPDSYVGQYF. DNA of the CDR3: TGCGCCAGCAGCTTGATGAGGCGGGGGCCAGACTCCTACGTTGGGCAGTACTTC.

The V gene is TRBV29-1, the J gene TRBJ2-3; 8 bases align to TRBD2. V trimming: 2 bases; J trimming: 1 base; junction bases outside the gene matches: 2. The CDR3 is 14 residues long. CDR1 is SQVTM, CDR2 ANQGSEA, per germline. CDR3 loop: CSVELAGRTDTQYF. The CDR3 bases are TGCAGCGTTGAACTAGCGGGCCGCACAGATACGCAGTATTTT.

Only a few counts were recorded for this clonotype. The gene calls are TRBV7-2 and TRBJ2-3, with D hard to call. Germline V gene lookup returns CDR1 SGHTA and CDR2 FQGNSA. The V and J ends lost 5 bases and 3 bases respectively, with 9 bases between them. This CDR3 spans 13 amino acids. CDR3 sequence reads: CASSTRPTDTQYF. DNA of the CDR3: TGTGCCAGCAGCACCCGACCTACAGATACGCAGTATTTT.

Notes on this clonotype: A read error may be the cause here, since a much bigger clone is one base away. The chain employs TRBV11-1 and TRBJ2-1, with TRBD2 matching 8 bases. CDR1 SGHAT and CDR2 FQDESV come from the germline V gene (reference sequence). Trimming at V came to 4 bases and at J to 6 bases, leaving 5 bases not matched to a gene. This CDR3 is built from 14 residues. The CDR3 coding sequence is TGTGCCAGCAGCTATTCGGGGGGGCCCAATGAGCAGTTCTTC. As protein: CASSYSGGPNEQFF.

The CDR3 reads CAALRRAGSSYEQYF. CDR3 DNA sequence: TGTGCAGCGTTGAGAAGAGCGGGGAGCTCCTACGAGCAGTACTTC. J is TRBJ2-7 and V is TRBV2; 7 bases are a match to TRBD2. This CDR3 contains 15 residues. CDR1 SNHLY and CDR2 FYNNEI come from the germline V gene.

This chain joins TRBV19 and TRBJ1-6; perhaps TRBD1 as D (5 bases). V dropped 9 bases and J dropped 5 bases, with 17 bases sitting between them. This CDR3 has 15 residues. Germline loops: CDR1 LNHDA, CDR2 SQIVND (reference sequence). The CDR3 reads CASSLGVSNNSPLHF. CDR3 sequence (DNA): TGTGCCAGCAGCTTAGGGGTATCGAATAATTCACCCCTCCACTTT.

This clonotype was seen at least ten times. The rearrangement uses TRBV11-1 and TRBJ2-7, with a tentative D call TRBD1 (6 bases). The CDR3 length is 15 residues. In germline, CDR1 is SGHAT, CDR2 FQDESV (reference sequence). Between the trimmed V and J ends, which lost 2 bases and 3 bases, there was a span of 14 bases. CDR3 coding DNA: TGTGCCAGCAGCTTAACCAGGGGTACACGCTACGAGCAGTACTTC. Amino acids: CASSLTRGTRYEQYF.

This chain links TRBV5-4 with TRBJ1-2, with D uncertain. V was cut by 0 bases and J by 7 bases, with 7 bases left in between. Germline CDR1 and CDR2: SGHNT and YYREEE (reference sequence). The CDR3 has 12 residues. For the CDR3, the DNA is TGTGCCAGCAGCTTGGATCTAGGTGGCTACACCTTC. Its protein product is CASSLDLGGYTF.

This clonotype was seen once. At one boundary the junction diverges from the germline segment, which might be a read error. This chain joins TRBV10-3 and TRBJ2-5, with D maybe TRBD1 (7 bases). The CDR3 is made up of 15 amino acids. Germline V gene lookup returns CDR1 ENHRY and CDR2 SYGVKD. CDR3 loop: CASSEPAGGRETQYF. Here the CDR3 DNA reads TGTGCCAGCAGTGAGCCTGCAGGGGGGCGAGAGACCCAGTACTTC.

In its sample, this clonotype was seen many times. CDR3 bases: TGTGCCAGCAGTGAAGGGACAGACACAGATACGCAGTATTTT. This codes for CASSEGTDTDTQYF. The chain carries TRBV6-1 and TRBJ2-3; weak D call: TRBD1 (6 bases). Between the trimmed V and J ends, which lost 1 base and 2 bases, there was a span of 7 bases. This CDR3 has 14 amino acids. Germline V gene sequence: CDR1 MNHNS, CDR2 SASEGT.

This clonotype was observed many times. The rearrangement uses TRBV5-6 and TRBJ2-7, with TRBD2 matching 13 bases. Germline values: CDR1 SGHDT, CDR2 YYEEEE. The CDR3 covers 14 residues. Unmatched junction bases numbered 3, after V lost 4 bases and J lost 5 bases. The CDR3 region is CASSTSGGAHEQYF. The CDR3 DNA follows: TGTGCCAGCAGCACTAGCGGGGGGGCCCACGAGCAGTACTTC.

This clonotype was found many times. The rearrangement joins TRBV2 to TRBJ1-5; 7 nucleotides match TRBD1. Germline lookup yields CDR1 SNHLY and CDR2 FYNNEI. J was trimmed by 4 bases and V by 3 bases; bases with no gene match: 9. This CDR3 spans 16 amino acids. The CDR3 region has the DNA TGTGCCAGCAGTGACGTACACCGGGACAGTAATCAGCCCCAGCATTTT. This translates into CASSDVHRDSNQPQHF.

The chain combines TRBV24-1 with TRBJ2-7; D is ambiguous. Germline CDR1 KGHDR, CDR2 SFDVKD. V lost 1 base and J 6 bases, leaving 9 bases between the germline ends. The CDR3 totals 13 residues. In DNA form, the CDR3 reads TGTGCCACCAGTGATTTCGGGCGAGGCGAGCAGTACTTC. It specifies CATSDFGRGEQYF.